Below, 15 T cell receptor beta chains from the same sample are listed, as sequenced in a study of TIL therapy for anti-PD-1-resistant metastatic lung cancer. Time point noted: pre-treatment sample, taken before nivolumab and TIL therapy. This was the immunoSEQ v3 assay. Sequencing was performed with immunoSEQ multiplex PCR; in TCRdb, only in-frame clones are kept and a portion is missing. The repertoire holds tens of thousands of clones, with around 87% as singletons. Source: blood, taken at baseline. Source of these receptors: a person between 25 and 79 years old with non-small cell lung cancer.

The rearrangement uses TRBV15 and TRBJ2-1; tentatively, D is TRBD1 (6 bases). Germline V gives CDR1 LNHNV, CDR2 YYDKDF (reference sequence). V was pared by 0 bases and J by 8 bases, with 14 bases between. The CDR3 runs 15 residues. DNA of the CDR3: TGTGCCACCAGCAGAGACGCCAGGGGATTAGATGAGCAGTTCTTC. Amino acid sequence: CATSRDARGLDEQFF.

This sequence joins TRBV28 and TRBJ2-7, with 7 bases fitting TRBD1. This CDR3 spans 12 amino acids. Trimming at V came to 7 bases and at J to 4 bases, leaving 4 bases not matched to a gene. The germline V gene has CDR1 MDHEN and CDR2 SYDVKM. In nucleotides, the CDR3 is TGTGCCAGCACCCCGACAGGGTACGAGCAGTACTTC. Translating gives CASTPTGYEQYF.

J is TRBJ2-7 and V is TRBV18; weak D call: TRBD1 (5 bases). CDR1 and CDR2 from the germline V gene are KGHSH and LQKENI. This CDR3 has 15 amino acids. V gave up 0 bases and J gave up 3 bases, with 12 bases separating them. In DNA form, the CDR3 reads TGTGCCAGCTCACCACCGATTCAGGGTGTCTACGAGCAGTACTTC. Amino acid sequence: CASSPPIQGVYEQYF.

The rearrangement uses TRBV18 and TRBJ1-2; D might be TRBD1 (5 bases). The V and J ends lost 8 bases and 0 bases respectively, with 13 bases between them. CDR3 length: 14 amino acids. Germline V lookup: CDR1 KGHSH, CDR2 LQKENI. The CDR3 here is CASAYGTSNYGYTF. CDR3 DNA: TGTGCCAGCGCATACGGGACCTCTAACTATGGCTACACCTTC.

This chain connects TRBV30 to TRBJ1-5; D call uncertain. CDR3 length equals 14 residues. Trimming left V 5 bases short and J 1 base short, with 12 bases between. The germline V gene has CDR1 GTSNPN and CDR2 SVGIG (reference sequence). CDR3 loop: CAWSRGTSNQPQHF. DNA of the CDR3: TGTGCCTGGTCCCGAGGAACGAGCAATCAGCCCCAGCATTTT.

The chain links TRBV5-5 to TRBJ1-2; weak D call: TRBD1 (5 bases). Germline CDR1 and CDR2: SGHKS and YYEKEE (reference sequence). The CDR3 has 16 amino acids. Between the trimmed V and J ends, which lost 7 bases and 5 bases, there was a span of 24 bases. CDR3 coding DNA: TGTGCCAGCGCCCGAACGGCCGGGACTGCAAGGTATGGCTACACCTTC. Translation: CASARTAGTARYGYTF.

V is TRBV2 and J is TRBJ1-5; D is undetermined. This CDR3 contains 15 residues. Trimming took off 3 bases at V and 1 base at J, with 10 bases between the two ends. Germline V gene data show CDR1 as SNHLY and CDR2 as FYNNEI. CDR3 residues: CASSDDGGSNQPQHF. DNA of the CDR3: TGTGCCAGCAGTGACGACGGAGGGAGCAATCAGCCCCAGCATTTT.

V and J are TRBV3-1 (or the pseudogene TRBV3-2) and TRBJ2-2; the D gene could be TRBD1 or TRBD2 (5 bases each). The CDR3 contains 14 residues. Germline lookup yields CDR1 LGHDT and CDR2 YNNKEL (reference sequence). V was clipped by 6 bases and J by 3 bases, with 11 bases between them. The CDR3 DNA reads as TGTGCCAGCAGTCCGGGGCTCTACACCGGGGAGCTGTTTTTT. Translated: CASSPGLYTGELFF.

This rearrangement joins TRBV13 to TRBJ1-1; a weak D match, TRBD1 (5 bases). V shed 5 bases and J shed 0 bases, with 13 bases lying between them. CDR1 is PRHDT, CDR2 FYEKMQ, per germline (reference sequence). The CDR3 length is 15 residues. CDR3 bases: TGTGCCAGCAGCCCCCCGGGGCGACTGAACACTGAAGCTTTCTTT. Protein product: CASSPPGRLNTEAFF.

The J gene is TRBJ1-1, the V gene TRBV5-1; weak D call: TRBD1 (6 bases). V was pared by 4 bases and J by 6 bases, with 13 bases between. This CDR3 has 13 residues. Germline lookup yields CDR1 SGHRS and CDR2 YFSETQ. The CDR3 loop is CASSQATGPEAFF. CDR3 nucleotide sequence: TGCGCCAGCAGCCAGGCCACAGGGCCTGAAGCTTTCTTT.

The gene calls are TRBV19 and TRBJ2-5, with D perhaps being TRBD1 or TRBD2 (6 bases each). Per germline, CDR1 LNHDA and CDR2 SQIVND (reference sequence). CDR3 size: 14 residues. With 6 bases removed from V and 4 bases from J, the gap between germline ends came to 15 bases. CDR3 nucleotides: TGTGCCAGTAGCCCACAGGGAGGAGGAGAGACCCAGTACTTC. Protein sequence: CASSPQGGGETQYF.

This chain links TRBV9 with TRBJ2-1; TRBD1 agrees at 7 bases. CDR1 is SGDLS, CDR2 YYNGEE, per germline. J gave up 2 bases and V 0 bases, and 2 bases lay outside the gene matches. The CDR3 length is 15 residues. The CDR3 loop reads CASSVVGTAYNEQFF. The CDR3 nucleotides read TGTGCCAGCAGCGTAGTGGGGACAGCCTACAATGAGCAGTTCTTC. The entire variable domain, with the rest obtained from reference TRBV9 and TRBJ2-1, is as follows: DSGVTQTPKHLITATGQRVTLRCSPRSGDLSVYWYQQSLDQGLQFLIQYYNGEERAKGNILERFSAQQFPDLHSELNLSSLELGDSALYFCASSVVGTAYNEQFFGPGTRLTVL.

The chain employs TRBV3-1 (or the pseudogene TRBV3-2) and TRBJ2-2; tentatively, D is TRBD2 (6 bases). Germline CDR1 LGHDT, CDR2 YNNKEL (reference sequence). V lost 3 bases to trimming and J lost 4 bases, with 18 bases between them. The CDR3 contains 17 residues. CDR3 protein: CASSQVAGLFGTGELFF. The CDR3 DNA follows: TGTGCCAGCAGCCAGGTCGCGGGGCTGTTCGGCACCGGGGAGCTGTTTTTT.

This clone was counted between two and nine times. One end of the junction fails to match germline, which may point to a read error. This sequence joins TRBV28 and TRBJ1-1, with 8 bases aligning to TRBD1. Germline loops: CDR1 MDHEN, CDR2 SYDVKM. The CDR3 spans 10 residues. The CDR3 DNA is TGTGCCAGCAGCCGGGACAGGCCTACCTTT. This codes for CASSRDRPTF.

The rearrangement uses TRBV6-6 and TRBJ1-3; D possibly corresponds to TRBD1 (6 bases). Trimming left V 6 bases short and J 4 bases short, with 10 bases between. This CDR3 spans 13 amino acids. Germline V gene data show CDR1 as MNHNY and CDR2 as SVGAGI (reference sequence). The DNA for the CDR3 is TGTGCCAGCAGCCCCGACAGGGGAAACACCATATATTTT. Protein product: CASSPDRGNTIYF.